A single T cell receptor (beta chain) is shown here with its context. V was trimmed by 5 bases and J by 6 bases, leaving 16 bases between them. This CDR3 has 14 amino acids. Germline lookup yields CDR1 SEHNR and CDR2 FQNEAQ (reference sequence). This sample is part of a study of OX40 agonist ivuxolimab in advanced cancers. The method was immunoSEQ multiplex PCR; TCRdb's version includes in-frame clones alone and lacks a portion of them. Among fewer than 60,000 clones listed, 80% were seen once. The V gene is TRBV7-9, the J gene TRBJ1-1, with D maybe TRBD1 (5 bases). This clonotype was sampled from an adult with an advanced solid tumor such as melanoma, head and neck, liver or kidney cancer. Sequenced here: CD4+ or CD8+ T cells sorted from blood, sampled in a trial of the OX40 agonist ivuxolimab. This CDR3 is CASSPRQTLSEAFF. In DNA form, the CDR3 reads TGTGCCAGCAGCCCGAGACAGACCTTATCTGAAGCTTTCTTT.